The next 15 T cell receptor beta chains were all read from a single sample in a study of blood T cell repertoires in COVID-19. The assay was immunoSEQ multiplex PCR, and TCRdb's table has in-frame clones only and misses some. The data contain roughly 230,000 clones, roughly 83% of them seen just once; the ten biggest clones take up about 7.4%. Input material: peripheral blood. The source is a woman aged 50 to 60 with acute or convalescent COVID-19.

V and J are TRBV5-1 and TRBJ2-1; D is ambiguous. Deletions cut 3 bases from V and 8 bases from J, with 15 bases between. This CDR3 is built from 14 residues. CDR1 and CDR2 (germline): SGHRS, YFSETQ. The CDR3 region is CASSSHAAADEQFF. For the CDR3, the DNA is TGCGCCAGCAGCTCGCATGCGGCCGCCGATGAGCAGTTCTTC.

The chain joins TRBV7-9 to TRBJ2-5; TRBD2 aligns across 7 bases. V was clipped by 7 bases and J by 5 bases; unmatched bases: 7. The germline V gene encodes CDR1 SEHNR and CDR2 FQNEAQ (reference sequence). The CDR3 runs 13 residues. CDR3 coding DNA: TGTGCCAGCAACCTGGGGGAGGGGGAGACCCAGTACTTC. It specifies CASNLGEGETQYF.

This clone was seen once. V gene TRBV19 combines with J gene TRBJ1-4; D is perhaps TRBD1 (6 bases). The germline V gene encodes CDR1 LNHDA and CDR2 SQIVND (reference sequence). This CDR3 spans 14 amino acids. Trimming removed 1 base from V and 11 bases from J, with 14 bases in between. CDR3 loop: CASSIGPGQGKLFF. DNA of the CDR3: TGTGCCAGTAGTATAGGTCCGGGACAAGGGAAACTGTTTTTT.

V gene TRBV7-9 combines with J gene TRBJ1-1; no clear D. The CDR3 is 14 residues long. From germline, CDR1 is SEHNR and CDR2 FQNEAQ (reference sequence). Trimming shortened V by 1 base and J by 7 bases, and 13 bases separated the two germline ends. CDR3 coding DNA: TGTGCCAGCAGCTTAGGGCGGGGTGGGGTTGAAGCTTTCTTT. It translates to CASSLGRGGVEAFF. The full variable domain, rest sourced from reference TRBV7-9 and TRBJ1-1, is DTGVSQNPRHKITKRGQNVTFRCDPISEHNRLYWYRQTLGQGPEFLTYFQNEAQLEKSRLLSDRFSAERPKGSFSTLEIQRTEQGDSAMYLCASSLGRGGVEAFFGQGTRLTVV.

The V gene is TRBV4-2, the J gene TRBJ2-1; possible D gene TRBD2, 6 bases. The CDR3 totals 15 residues. Trimming took 0 bases from V and 3 from J, leaving 9 bases between them. Germline V gene sequence: CDR1 LGHNA, CDR2 YNFKEQ. The CDR3 loop is CASSQDTGGYNEQFF. CDR3 coding DNA: TGTGCCAGCAGCCAAGATACCGGGGGCTACAATGAGCAGTTCTTC.

CDR3 coding DNA: TGTGCCACCAGCAACAACGGGGGGGAGACCCAGTACTTC. Encoded protein: CATSNNGGETQYF. The rearrangement links TRBV15 to TRBJ2-5; 7 bases align to TRBD2. CDR1 is LNHNV and CDR2 is YYDKDF in the germline V gene (reference sequence). Germline trimming cut 4 bases from V and 5 bases from J; bases unmatched to any gene: 4. The length of the CDR3 is 13 residues.

This clone was seen a few times. The same CDR3 also results from other DNA sequences found in this sample. The rearrangement uses TRBV10-3 and TRBJ1-1; D is possibly TRBD1 (6 bases). The CDR3 consists of 12 residues. The V gene lost 4 bases and the J gene lost 9 bases, with 12 bases spanning the gap. Germline-derived CDR1 and CDR2 are ENHRY and SYGVKD. The CDR3 bases are TGTGCCATCAGTGTCAACAGGGACCAAGCTTTCTTT. Translation gives CAISVNRDQAFF.

The chain combines TRBV19 with TRBJ2-3; possible D gene TRBD2, 6 bases. The length of the CDR3 is 15 residues. V was clipped by 5 bases and J by 3 bases, with 15 bases between them. Germline CDR1 is LNHDA and CDR2 is SQIVND (reference sequence). The CDR3 coding sequence is TGTGCCAGTAGTCGCGGGGTTCCTAGGACAGATACGCAGTATTTT. Amino acids: CASSRGVPRTDTQYF.

This clone was found once. The J gene is TRBJ1-5, the V gene TRBV3-1 (or the pseudogene TRBV3-2); D remains ambiguous. The V end was cut by 4 bases, the J end by 0 bases, with 7 bases between. From germline, CDR1 is LGHDT and CDR2 YNNKEL (reference sequence). The length of the CDR3 is 14 residues. In DNA form, the CDR3 reads TGTGCCAGCAGCCTGAGCCATAGCAATCAGCCCCAGCATTTT. This translates into CASSLSHSNQPQHF.

CDR3 DNA: TGTGCCAGCAGCTTTGGACAGGATTCGGCAAACATTCAGTACTTC. Translation: CASSFGQDSANIQYF. The chain joins TRBV11-2 to TRBJ2-4, with 7 bases that match TRBD1. Unmatched junction bases numbered 8, after V lost 3 bases and J lost 6 bases. Germline V gene data show CDR1 as SGHAT and CDR2 as FQNNGV. The CDR3 is 15 amino acids.

In its sample, this clone is medium-sized. The chain is built from TRBV27 and TRBJ2-1; D gene ambiguous. Germline CDR1 and CDR2: MNHEY and SMNVEV (reference sequence). The CDR3 runs to 14 residues. The V and J ends lost 3 bases and 8 bases respectively, with 14 bases between them. The CDR3 protein is CASSFGSPIDEQFF. The CDR3 DNA reads TGTGCCAGCAGTTTTGGTAGTCCAATCGATGAGCAGTTCTTC.

The chain recombines TRBV6-5 with TRBJ2-3; 7 nucleotides line up with TRBD2. The CDR3 runs to 15 residues. Unmatched junction bases numbered 8, after V lost 6 bases and J lost 2 bases. Per the germline V gene, CDR1 is MNHEY and CDR2 is SVGAGI. This CDR3 reads CASSSTSRSTDTQYF. CDR3 nucleotide sequence: TGTGCCAGCAGCTCGACTAGCCGGTCCACAGATACGCAGTATTTT.

The chain recombines TRBV5-6 with TRBJ2-5, with 11 bases lining up with TRBD2. J was trimmed by 2 bases and V by 0 bases; bases with no gene match: 12. Germline assignment: CDR1 SGHDT and CDR2 YYEEEE. This CDR3 has 19 residues. The DNA for the CDR3 is TGTGCCAGCAGCTTGGGACAGGGGGGACTAGCGGCATTGCAAGAGACCCAGTACTTC. It encodes CASSLGQGGLAALQETQYF.

CDR3 region: CASSLGSGGNYGYTF. The CDR3 DNA is TGTGCCAGCAGCTTAGGTTCAGGGGGCAACTATGGCTACACCTTC. The J gene is TRBJ1-2, the V gene TRBV7-6, with 8 nucleotides matching TRBD1. The CDR3 has 15 amino acids. The V segment lost 1 base and the J segment 2 bases; nucleotides outside the gene matches: 3. Per the germline V gene, CDR1 is SGHVS and CDR2 is FNYEAQ.

The genes are TRBV7-2 and TRBJ1-2; 7 nucleotides align to TRBD1. J gave up 5 bases and V 5 bases, and 8 bases lay outside the gene matches. There are 14 residues in the CDR3. Germline V gene data show CDR1 as SGHTA and CDR2 as FQGNSA. The CDR3 DNA follows: TGTGCCAGCAGCCCAGGGACAGCACATTATGGCTACACCTTC. As protein: CASSPGTAHYGYTF.